This TCR beta chain was retrieved from a study of blood T cells in healthy people across ages. Germline V gene lookup returns CDR1 SGHKS and CDR2 YYEKEE (reference sequence). This CDR3 has 13 residues. V was cut by 2 bases and J by 2 bases, with 7 bases left in between. This clonotype was counted ten times or more. With a J-beta primer mix and a sample-barcoded 5' primer, a second PCR ran about 7 to 11 cycles. TCRdb fed the 5' RACE reads into MiXCR, producing one record per CDR3 protein. The table lists about 930,000 distinct CDR3 sequences, almost 30% of them singletons. The same data also contributed to another study, on T cells of mothers and their children.

The chain employs TRBV5-5 and TRBJ2-5; no clear D. The TCR was taken from a woman aged 40-49 years in good health. The sample consisted of blood. CDR3 loop: CASSFDAQETQYF. The CDR3 bases are TGTGCCAGCAGCTTCGACGCACAAGAGACCCAGTACTTC.